The 26 T cell receptor beta chains reported below all come from one sample, sequenced in a study of CXCR4 blockade with PD-1 therapy in pancreatic cancer. The method was immunoSEQ multiplex PCR; TCRdb's version includes in-frame clones alone and lacks a portion of them. The repertoire includes 4,000 to 6,500 clones, 55% of them detected once, and 6.6% sits in the top ten. The sample was tumor tissue. The receptors stem from a human donor with pancreatic ductal adenocarcinoma.

This chain joins TRBV29-1 and TRBJ2-2; perhaps TRBD1 as D (5 bases). Germline-derived CDR1 and CDR2 are SQVTM and ANQGSEA. This CDR3 contains 14 residues. Trimming pared 5 bases from V and 4 bases from J, leaving 14 bases between. CDR3 bases: TGCAGCGTTCTAACAGGTTTATCCACCGGGGAGCTGTTTTTT. Its protein product is CSVLTGLSTGELFF.

V usage is TRBV19 and J usage is TRBJ1-2; maybe TRBD1 (6 bases). Germline V gives CDR1 LNHDA, CDR2 SQIVND (reference sequence). CDR3 length: 12 residues. V lost 10 bases, J lost 8 bases, and 17 bases lay in between. Here the CDR3 DNA reads TGTGCCACCTACCGACAGGTTCAAGGCTACACCTTC. Protein: CATYRQVQGYTF. Using reference TRBV19 and TRBJ1-2 for the parts outside the CDR3, the full variable domain is DGGITQSPKYLFRKEGQNVTLSCEQNLNHDAMYWYRQDPGQGLRLIYYSQIVNDFQKGDIAEGYSVSREKKESFPLTVTSAQKNPTAFYLCATYRQVQGYTFGSGTRLTVV.

V is TRBV29-1 and J is TRBJ1-2; TRBD1 aligns across 8 bases. The J segment lost 8 bases and the V segment lost 8 bases, leaving 13 bases of the junction unmatched. CDR1 and CDR2 (germline): SQVTM, ANQGSEA. This CDR3 comprises 13 residues. The CDR3 DNA sequence: TGCAGCCATCGGGACAGGTCATGGGGCGGCTACACCTTC. Its protein is CSHRDRSWGGYTF.

This chain links TRBV30 with TRBJ1-1, with D perhaps TRBD1 (6 bases). Trimming cost V 6 bases and J 0 bases, with 11 bases left between them. Germline loops: CDR1 GTSNPN, CDR2 SVGIG (reference sequence). The CDR3 is 13 amino acids. CDR3 residues: CACSRGVNTEAFF. The CDR3 DNA follows: TGTGCCTGCAGCAGGGGTGTGAACACTGAAGCTTTCTTT.

Here the CDR3 reads CASSNVGIGVSPLHF. Written as DNA, the CDR3 is TGTGCCAGTAGTAATGTCGGGATAGGGGTTTCACCCCTCCACTTT. The chain joins TRBV19 to TRBJ1-6; D might be TRBD1 (5 bases). The length of the CDR3 is 15 residues. Per germline, CDR1 LNHDA and CDR2 SQIVND (reference sequence). Trimming left V 4 bases short and J 9 bases short, with 16 bases between.

The chain has TRBV6-8 and TRBJ1-3; a possible D gene is TRBD1 (6 bases). The CDR3 extends over 16 amino acids. Germline loops: CDR1 MNHGY, CDR2 SAAAGT. Trimming pared 4 bases from V and 3 bases from J, leaving 16 bases between. CDR3 in amino acids: CASSSHRDVGGNTIYF. As DNA, the CDR3 is TGTGCCAGCAGTTCTCACAGGGATGTGGGTGGAAACACCATATATTTT.

J is TRBJ2-1 and V is TRBV14, with 8 bases fitting TRBD2. This CDR3 region has 13 residues. The ends lost 4 bases at V and 8 bases at J; junction bases unmatched: 4. The germline V gene has CDR1 SGHDN and CDR2 FVKESK. DNA for the CDR3: TGTGCCAGCAGCCGACTAGCGATGGATGAGCAGTTCTTC. It is translated as CASSRLAMDEQFF.

This clone was seen just once. The chain is built from TRBV28 and TRBJ2-5; unclear D gene. Per the germline V gene, CDR1 is MDHEN and CDR2 is SYDVKM. The CDR3 is 14 residues long. The V end lost 2 bases, the J end lost 5 bases, and 12 bases lay between the germline ends. The CDR3 region has the DNA TGTGCCAGCAGTTTACCCTTGGTGGGGGAGACCCAGTACTTC. Its translation is CASSLPLVGETQYF.

This clone was seen a single time. The chain has TRBV18 and TRBJ2-7; D is undetermined. CDR1 is KGHSH, CDR2 LQKENI, per germline. The CDR3 runs to 13 residues. Deletions cut 0 bases from V and 2 bases from J, with 5 bases between. The CDR3, as DNA: TGTGCCAGCTCACCACCTATCACCTACGAGCAGTACTTC. This codes for CASSPPITYEQYF. The whole variable domain, filled in from reference TRBV18 and TRBJ2-7, reads NAGVMQNPRHLVRRRGQEARLRCSPMKGHSHVYWYRQLPEEGLKFMVYLQKENIIDESGMPKERFSAEFPKEGPSILRIQQVVRGDSAAYFCASSPPITYEQYFGPGTRLTVT.

The table lists this clone with a few counts. This chain uses TRBV11-3 with TRBJ2-7; D might be TRBD1 (6 bases). The germline V and J ends were trimmed by 5 bases and 0 bases, with 14 bases remaining between them. CDR3 size: 15 residues. Germline CDR1 SGHNT, CDR2 YENEEA. CDR3 in DNA: TGTGCCAGCAGCGTGGGACCGACAGGCTCCTACGAGCAGTACTTC. Translation gives CASSVGPTGSYEQYF.

The CDR3 DNA is TGTGCCAGCAGCCAATTAGGAGGGAGCTCCTACAATGAGCAGTTCTTC. Translating it yields CASSQLGGSSYNEQFF. The genes are TRBV16 and TRBJ2-1; D perhaps matches TRBD2 (6 bases). Germline-derived CDR1 and CDR2 are KGHSY and FQNENV. Trimming took 1 base from V and 0 from J, leaving 10 bases between them. This CDR3 has 16 residues.

The J gene is TRBJ2-3, the V gene TRBV19, with 9 bases lining up with TRBD1. Germline V gene data show CDR1 as LNHDA and CDR2 as SQIVND (reference sequence). The V and J ends lost 9 bases and 0 bases, in that order; junction bases with no gene match: 16. The length of the CDR3 is 18 residues. The CDR3 region has the DNA TGTGCCAGGATACCGGGACAGGGATCTCAGCCTAGCACAGATACGCAGTATTTT. Translated: CARIPGQGSQPSTDTQYF.

The chain has TRBV6-8 and TRBJ2-5; no firm D call. There are 13 residues in the CDR3. The V end lost 2 bases, the J end lost 5 bases, and 9 bases lay between the germline ends. The germline CDR1 and CDR2 sequences are MNHGY and SAAAGT. The CDR3 nucleotides read TGTGCCAGCAGTTACGGTGTCGCGGAGACCCAGTACTTC. Protein: CASSYGVAETQYF.

The V and J genes are TRBV6-8 and TRBJ2-5; perhaps TRBD2 as D (5 bases). Per the germline V gene, CDR1 is MNHGY and CDR2 is SAAAGT. Trimming stripped 6 bases from V and 5 bases from J, with 16 bases between. CDR3 length: 14 amino acids. CDR3 region: CASRRLSIGETQYF. CDR3 DNA sequence: TGTGCCAGCAGAAGACTATCAATCGGGGAGACCCAGTACTTC.

V gene TRBV9 combines with J gene TRBJ1-1; tentative D call: TRBD1 (5 bases). Trimming took 2 bases from V and 4 from J, leaving 12 bases between them. This CDR3 spans 14 amino acids. Germline assignment: CDR1 SGDLS and CDR2 YYNGEE. The CDR3 nucleotides are TGTGCCAGCAGCGTCCTTGGGGGAGGCACTGAAGCTTTCTTT. This encodes CASSVLGGGTEAFF.

The J gene is TRBJ1-6, the V gene TRBV19; no reliable D call. The length of the CDR3 is 12 residues. Germline CDR1 and CDR2: LNHDA and SQIVND (reference sequence). With 10 bases removed from V and 7 bases from J, the gap between germline ends came to 11 bases. The CDR3 here is CATSMLNSPLHF. As DNA, the CDR3 is TGTGCCACCTCGATGTTGAATTCACCCCTCCACTTT.

This chain connects TRBV29-1 to TRBJ1-2; D perhaps matches TRBD1 (5 bases). This CDR3 region has 12 residues. Germline V lookup: CDR1 SQVTM, CDR2 ANQGSEA. V dropped 5 bases and J dropped 4 bases, with 11 bases sitting between them. The CDR3 sequence is CSVPVGGYGYTF. In DNA, the CDR3 is TGCAGCGTTCCCGTGGGGGGCTATGGCTACACCTTC. Drawing the rest from reference TRBV29-1 and TRBJ1-2, the complete variable domain is SAVISQKPSRDICQRGTSLTIQCQVDSQVTMMFWYRQQPGQSLTLIATANQGSEATYESGFVIDKFPISRPNLTFSTLTVSNMSPEDSSIYLCSVPVGGYGYTFGSGTRLTVV.

The chain recombines TRBV14 with TRBJ1-3; 8 bases fit TRBD1. The CDR3 length is 16 residues. With V trimmed by 4 bases and J by 3 bases, 8 bases remained unmatched. Per germline, CDR1 SGHDN and CDR2 FVKESK. This CDR3 is CASSLTWTGNGNTIYF. CDR3 in DNA: TGTGCCAGCAGCCTTACCTGGACAGGGAATGGAAACACCATATATTTT. The entire variable domain, with the rest obtained from reference TRBV14 and TRBJ1-3, is as follows: EAGVTQFPSHSVIEKGQTVTLRCDPISGHDNLYWYRRVMGKEIKFLLHFVKESKQDESGMPNNRFLAERTGGTYSTLKVQPAELEDSGVYFCASSLTWTGNGNTIYFGEGSWLTVV.

The chain links TRBV5-4 to TRBJ1-4; 8 bases agree with TRBD1. J lost 5 bases, V lost 5 bases, and 5 bases had no gene match. Germline V gene sequence: CDR1 SGHNT, CDR2 YYREEE (reference sequence). This CDR3 is 14 amino acids long. This CDR3 reads CASRTGAGNEKLFF. CDR3 DNA sequence: TGTGCCAGCAGGACAGGGGCAGGGAATGAAAAACTGTTTTTT.

The chain has TRBV30 and TRBJ2-3; no reliable D call. V was cut by 4 bases and J by 4 bases, with 9 bases left in between. This CDR3 contains 12 residues. CDR1 is GTSNPN and CDR2 is SVGIG in the germline V gene (reference sequence). The CDR3 coding sequence is TGTGCCTGGACCCGGCTAGCAGATACGCAGTATTTT. Residues: CAWTRLADTQYF.

This clone has only a few counts. The chain employs TRBV18 and TRBJ1-5; 11 nucleotides match TRBD1. Germline assignment: CDR1 KGHSH and CDR2 LQKENI. Trimming removed 4 bases from V and 7 bases from J; junction bases left unmatched: 3. This CDR3 has 14 residues. The CDR3 region is CASSRDRGTQPQHF. In nucleotides, the CDR3 is TGTGCCAGCTCACGGGACAGGGGGACCCAGCCCCAGCATTTT. Drawing the rest from reference TRBV18 and TRBJ1-5, the complete variable domain is NAGVMQNPRHLVRRRGQEARLRCSPMKGHSHVYWYRQLPEEGLKFMVYLQKENIIDESGMPKERFSAEFPKEGPSILRIQQVVRGDSAAYFCASSRDRGTQPQHFGDGTRLSIL.

The chain recombines TRBV19 with TRBJ1-1; 7 bases are a match to TRBD1. Germline CDR1 is LNHDA and CDR2 is SQIVND (reference sequence). This CDR3 region has 14 residues. The V and J ends lost 5 bases and 6 bases, in that order; junction bases with no gene match: 9. CDR3 DNA: TGTGCCAGTAGTCATACAGGGGCTCGGGCTGAAGCTTTCTTT. Residues: CASSHTGARAEAFF.

The CDR3 bases are TGTGCCAGTAGTGCAGTCCTGAACACTGAAGCTTTCTTT. Its protein product is CASSAVLNTEAFF. V gene TRBV19 combines with J gene TRBJ1-1; D is uncertain. In germline, CDR1 is LNHDA, CDR2 SQIVND (reference sequence). CDR3 size: 13 residues. Trimming took 5 bases from V and 0 from J, leaving 7 bases between them.

There are a few counts of this clone. This chain uses TRBV6-8 with TRBJ2-3; D is undetermined. Trimming pared 2 bases from V and 0 bases from J, leaving 3 bases between. The CDR3 loop spans 13 amino acids. The germline CDR1 and CDR2 sequences are MNHGY and SAAAGT. The CDR3 DNA sequence: TGTGCCAGCAGTTACGGCAGCACAGATACGCAGTATTTT. Residues: CASSYGSTDTQYF.

This chain joins TRBV28 and TRBJ2-7, with 7 bases that match TRBD1. From germline, CDR1 is MDHEN and CDR2 SYDVKM. CDR3 length: 15 residues. V trimming: 5 bases; J trimming: 2 bases; junction bases outside the gene matches: 9. DNA of the CDR3: TGTGCCAGCAGTAGAGCGTGGCAGGGGGCCTACGAGCAGTACTTC. Its protein is CASSRAWQGAYEQYF.

This rearrangement joins TRBV30 to TRBJ1-4; 7 bases fit TRBD1. V lost 0 bases to trimming and J lost 5 bases; unmatched junction nucleotides: 0. The CDR3 spans 13 residues. In germline, CDR1 is GTSNPN, CDR2 SVGIG (reference sequence). The CDR3 DNA reads TGTGCCTGGAGTGTACAGGGGAATGAAAAACTGTTTTTT. It codes for CAWSVQGNEKLFF.